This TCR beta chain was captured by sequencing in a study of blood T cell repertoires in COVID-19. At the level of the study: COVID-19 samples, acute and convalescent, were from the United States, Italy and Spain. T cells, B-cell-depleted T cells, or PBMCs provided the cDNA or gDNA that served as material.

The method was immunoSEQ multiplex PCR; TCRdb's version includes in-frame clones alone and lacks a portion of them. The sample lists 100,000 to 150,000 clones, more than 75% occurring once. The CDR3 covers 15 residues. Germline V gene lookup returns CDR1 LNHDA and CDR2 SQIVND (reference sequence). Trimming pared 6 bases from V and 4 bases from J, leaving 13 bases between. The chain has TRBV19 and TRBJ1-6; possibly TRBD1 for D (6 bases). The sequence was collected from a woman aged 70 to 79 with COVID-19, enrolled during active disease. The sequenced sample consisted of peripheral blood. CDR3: CASSPGVGYNSPLHF. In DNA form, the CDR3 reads TGTGCCAGTAGCCCAGGGGTTGGATATAATTCACCCCTCCACTTT.